Presented here are 9 T cell receptor beta chains from one specimen sequenced in a study of early T cells in non-severe SARS-CoV-2 infection. MiXCR, run by TCRdb on the 5' RACE reads, gives a single entry per CDR3 protein. Seen here are approximately 56,000 distinct CDR3 sequences, over 9.5% observed once, and the top ten hold around 6%. Source material: whole blood. These TCRs come from an adult who was a healthcare worker with PCR-confirmed SARS-CoV-2 infection or an uninfected control (not recorded which).

This clonotype was seen repeatedly, ten times or more. The V and J genes are TRBV7-6 and TRBJ2-5; D is uncertain. This CDR3 spans 12 amino acids. Germline CDR1 and CDR2: SGHVS and FNYEAQ. V was clipped by 1 base and J by 4 bases, with 4 bases between them. The CDR3 is CASSLVGETQYF. The CDR3 DNA follows: TGTGCCAGCAGCTTAGTCGGAGAGACCCAGTACTTC.

This clonotype was seen repeatedly, ten times or more. V and J are TRBV2 and TRBJ2-1; unclear D gene. V gave up 2 bases and J gave up 8 bases, with 1 base separating them. This CDR3 is built from 10 residues. Germline CDR1 SNHLY, CDR2 FYNNEI. The CDR3 loop reads CASSEYEQFF. The DNA of the CDR3 is TGTGCCAGCAGTGAATATGAGCAGTTCTTC.

At least ten counts were recorded for this clonotype. The chain employs TRBV6-5 and TRBJ2-1; no clear D. Trimming stripped 2 bases from V and 1 base from J, with 9 bases between. CDR1 is MNHEY and CDR2 is SVGAGI in the germline V gene. This CDR3 is built from 15 residues. The DNA of the CDR3 is TGTGCCAGCAGTTACGGCCTAACTTCCTACAATGAGCAGTTCTTC. Amino acid sequence: CASSYGLTSYNEQFF.

This clonotype was observed at least ten times. The rearrangement uses TRBV7-9 and TRBJ2-7; D possibly corresponds to TRBD2 (6 bases). CDR1 SEHNR and CDR2 FQNEAQ come from the germline V gene (reference sequence). This CDR3 has 14 residues. The V gene lost 2 bases and the J gene lost 3 bases, with 11 bases spanning the gap. CDR3 nucleotides: TGTGCCAGCAGCTTATCGGGAGAAATCTACGAGCAGTACTTC. Its protein product is CASSLSGEIYEQYF.

The chain is built from TRBV6-2 or TRBV6-3 and TRBJ2-2; TRBD2 agrees at 11 bases. The J segment lost 7 bases and the V segment lost 6 bases, leaving 7 bases of the junction unmatched. The CDR3 is 15 amino acids. The germline CDR1 and CDR2 sequences are MNHEY and SVGEGT. CDR3 sequence: CASRLSGRAGGELFF. CDR3 coding DNA: TGTGCCAGCAGACTTAGCGGGAGGGCCGGCGGGGAGCTGTTTTTT.

The chain uses TRBV5-1 and TRBJ2-7; D perhaps matches TRBD2 (7 bases). CDR3 length: 15 amino acids. With 1 base removed from V and 1 base from J, the gap between germline ends came to 12 bases. Germline lookup yields CDR1 SGHRS and CDR2 YFSETQ. The CDR3 nucleotides are TGCGCCAGCAGCTTGTTGGCGGGGGCGTCCTACGAGCAGTACTTC. Translation: CASSLLAGASYEQYF.

At least ten counts were recorded for this clonotype. The rearrangement uses TRBV5-6 and TRBJ1-5, with 11 positions matching TRBD1. There are 16 residues in the CDR3. The J segment lost 2 bases and the V segment lost 6 bases, leaving 7 bases of the junction unmatched. In germline, CDR1 is SGHDT, CDR2 YYEEEE. The CDR3 DNA reads TGTGCCAGCACCCGGACAGGGGGCATTGGCAATCAGCCCCAGCATTTT. It encodes CASTRTGGIGNQPQHF.

This clonotype was recorded many times. This sequence joins TRBV29-1 and TRBJ2-7; D is ambiguous. The CDR3 has 9 residues. Per germline, CDR1 SQVTM and CDR2 ANQGSEA. V was clipped by 7 bases and J by 6 bases, with 7 bases between them. Here the CDR3 reads CSGAVEQYF. The CDR3 DNA reads TGCAGCGGGGCGGTCGAGCAGTACTTC.

The genes are TRBV10-3 and TRBJ2-7; D is unresolved. CDR1 is ENHRY and CDR2 is SYGVKD in the germline V gene. V shed 8 bases and J shed 2 bases, with 16 bases lying between them. CDR3 length: 14 amino acids. The CDR3, as DNA: TGTGCCATCGGCCCCCGGGCGGACCCCTACGAGCAGTACTTC. Translation: CAIGPRADPYEQYF.